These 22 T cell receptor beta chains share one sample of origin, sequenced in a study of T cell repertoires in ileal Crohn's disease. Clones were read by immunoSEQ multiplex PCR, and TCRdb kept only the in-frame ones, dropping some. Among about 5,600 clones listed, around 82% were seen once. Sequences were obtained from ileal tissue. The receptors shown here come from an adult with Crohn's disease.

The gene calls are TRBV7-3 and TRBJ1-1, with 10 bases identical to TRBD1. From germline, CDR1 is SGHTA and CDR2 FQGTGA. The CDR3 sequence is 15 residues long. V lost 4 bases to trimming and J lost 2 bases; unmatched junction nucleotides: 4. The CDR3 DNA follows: TGTGCCAGCAGCTCGACAGGGGGCGGAAACACTGAAGCTTTCTTT. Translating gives CASSSTGGGNTEAFF.

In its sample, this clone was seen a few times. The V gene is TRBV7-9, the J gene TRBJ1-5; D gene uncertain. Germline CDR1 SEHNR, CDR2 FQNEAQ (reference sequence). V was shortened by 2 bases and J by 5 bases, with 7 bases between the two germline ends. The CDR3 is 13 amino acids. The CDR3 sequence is CASSLSPDQPQHF. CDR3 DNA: TGTGCCAGCAGCTTAAGTCCAGATCAGCCCCAGCATTTT.

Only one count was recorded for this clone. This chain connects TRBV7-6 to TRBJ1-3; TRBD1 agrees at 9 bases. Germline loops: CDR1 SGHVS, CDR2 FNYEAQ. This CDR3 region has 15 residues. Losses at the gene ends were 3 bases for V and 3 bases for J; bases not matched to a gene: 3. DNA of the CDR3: TGTGCCAGCAGCTTTATGACAGGGGGTGGAAACACCATATATTTT. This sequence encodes CASSFMTGGGNTIYF.

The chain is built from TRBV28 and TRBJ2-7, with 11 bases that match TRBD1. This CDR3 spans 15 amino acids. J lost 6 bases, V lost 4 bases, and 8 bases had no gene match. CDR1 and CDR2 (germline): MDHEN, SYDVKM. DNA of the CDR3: TGTGCCAGCAGTTACTCGGGACAGGGGGTTGGCGAGCAGTACTTC. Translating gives CASSYSGQGVGEQYF.

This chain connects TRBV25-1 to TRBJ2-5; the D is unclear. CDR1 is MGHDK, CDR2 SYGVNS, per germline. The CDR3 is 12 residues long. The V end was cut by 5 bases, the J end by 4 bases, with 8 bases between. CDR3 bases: TGTGCCAGCAGTATTTTCGGAGAGACCCAGTACTTC. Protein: CASSIFGETQYF.

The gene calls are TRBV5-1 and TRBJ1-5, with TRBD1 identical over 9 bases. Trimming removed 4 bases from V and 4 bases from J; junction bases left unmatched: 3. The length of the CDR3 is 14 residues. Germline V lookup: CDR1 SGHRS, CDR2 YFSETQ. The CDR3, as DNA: TGCGCCAGCAGCCCCGGGACAGGGAATCAGCCCCAGCATTTT. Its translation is CASSPGTGNQPQHF.

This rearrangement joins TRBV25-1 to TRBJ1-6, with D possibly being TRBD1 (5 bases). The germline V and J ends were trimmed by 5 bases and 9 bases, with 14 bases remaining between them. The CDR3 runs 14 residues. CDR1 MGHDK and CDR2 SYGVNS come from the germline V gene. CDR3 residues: CASSSLGRGSPLHF. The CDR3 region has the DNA TGTGCCAGCAGTTCATTGGGAAGGGGTTCACCCCTCCACTTT. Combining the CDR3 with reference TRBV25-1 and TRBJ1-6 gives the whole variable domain EADIYQTPRYLVIGTGKKITLECSQTMGHDKMYWYQQDPGMELHLIHYSYGVNSTEKGDLSSESTVSRIRTEHFPLTLESARPSHTSQYLCASSSLGRGSPLHFGNGTRLTVT.

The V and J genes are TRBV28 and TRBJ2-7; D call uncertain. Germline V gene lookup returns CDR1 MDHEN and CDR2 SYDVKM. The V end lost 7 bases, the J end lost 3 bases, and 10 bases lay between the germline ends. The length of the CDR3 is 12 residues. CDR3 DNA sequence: TGTGCCAGCAAAAAGCGTAACTACGAGCAGTACTTC. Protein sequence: CASKKRNYEQYF.

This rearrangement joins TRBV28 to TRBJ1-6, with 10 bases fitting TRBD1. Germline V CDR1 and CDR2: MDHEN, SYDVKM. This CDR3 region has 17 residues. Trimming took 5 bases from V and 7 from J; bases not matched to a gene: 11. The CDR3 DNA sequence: TGTGCCAGCAGTCTACTCAGACAGGGGGCGCCCAATTCACCCCTCCACTTT. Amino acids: CASSLLRQGAPNSPLHF.

The CDR3 region has the DNA TGTGCCAGCAGCTTGGATGTCGGAAGGGGTCGATCACCCCTCCACTTT. Its protein product is CASSLDVGRGRSPLHF. This chain links TRBV5-4 with TRBJ1-6, with D possibly being TRBD1 (5 bases). Per the germline V gene, CDR1 is SGHNT and CDR2 is YYREEE (reference sequence). Trimming shortened V by 0 bases and J by 10 bases, and 17 bases separated the two germline ends. The CDR3 loop spans 16 amino acids.

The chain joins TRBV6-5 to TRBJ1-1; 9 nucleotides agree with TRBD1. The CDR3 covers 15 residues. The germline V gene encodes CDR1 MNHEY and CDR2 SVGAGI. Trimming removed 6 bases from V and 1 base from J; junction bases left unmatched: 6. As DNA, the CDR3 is TGTGCCAGCAGATGGGACAGGGCTGGGAACACTGAAGCTTTCTTT. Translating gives CASRWDRAGNTEAFF.

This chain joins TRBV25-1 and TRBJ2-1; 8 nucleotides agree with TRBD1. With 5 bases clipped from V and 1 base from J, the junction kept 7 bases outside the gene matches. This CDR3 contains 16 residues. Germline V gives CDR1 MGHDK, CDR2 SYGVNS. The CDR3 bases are TGTGCCAGCAGTCCCCAGACAGGGGTATCCTACAATGAGCAGTTCTTC. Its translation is CASSPQTGVSYNEQFF.

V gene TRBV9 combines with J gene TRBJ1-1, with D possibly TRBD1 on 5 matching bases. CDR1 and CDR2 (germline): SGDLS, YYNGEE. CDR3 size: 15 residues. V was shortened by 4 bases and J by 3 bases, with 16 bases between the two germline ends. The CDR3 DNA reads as TGTGCCAGCAGCCCCGCCGCCCGGGGGTACACTGAAGCTTTCTTT. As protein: CASSPAARGYTEAFF.

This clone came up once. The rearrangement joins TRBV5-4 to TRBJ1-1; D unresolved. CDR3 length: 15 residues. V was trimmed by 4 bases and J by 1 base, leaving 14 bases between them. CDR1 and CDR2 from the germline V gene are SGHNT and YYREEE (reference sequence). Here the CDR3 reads CASSPIQSSNTEAFF. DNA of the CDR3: TGTGCCAGCAGCCCAATCCAGTCTTCGAACACTGAAGCTTTCTTT.

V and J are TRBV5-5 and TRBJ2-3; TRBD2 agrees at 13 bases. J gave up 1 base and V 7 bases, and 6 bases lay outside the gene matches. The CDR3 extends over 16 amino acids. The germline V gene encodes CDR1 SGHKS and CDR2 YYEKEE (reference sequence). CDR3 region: CASLPGLAGRTDTQYF. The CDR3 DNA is TGTGCCAGCTTACCGGGACTAGCGGGGCGCACAGATACGCAGTATTTT.

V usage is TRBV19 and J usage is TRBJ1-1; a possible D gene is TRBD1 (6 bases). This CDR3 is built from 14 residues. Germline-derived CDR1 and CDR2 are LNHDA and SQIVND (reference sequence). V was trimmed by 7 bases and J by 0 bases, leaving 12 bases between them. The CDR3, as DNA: TGTGCCAGTAACCCCGACAGGTTGAACACTGAAGCTTTCTTT. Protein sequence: CASNPDRLNTEAFF. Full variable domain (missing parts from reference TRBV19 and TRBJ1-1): DGGITQSPKYLFRKEGQNVTLSCEQNLNHDAMYWYRQDPGQGLRLIYYSQIVNDFQKGDIAEGYSVSREKKESFPLTVTSAQKNPTAFYLCASNPDRLNTEAFFGQGTRLTVV.

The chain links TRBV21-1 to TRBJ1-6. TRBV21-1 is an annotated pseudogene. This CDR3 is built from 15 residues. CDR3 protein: CASSKREGDLSPLHF. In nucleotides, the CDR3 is TGTGCCAGCAGCAAAAGAGAGGGAGATCTTTCACCCCTCCACTTT.

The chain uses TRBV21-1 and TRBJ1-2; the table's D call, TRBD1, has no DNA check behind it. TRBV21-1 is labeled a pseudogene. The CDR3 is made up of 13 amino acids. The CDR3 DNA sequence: TGTGCCAGCAGAGCCAGGGGGCGCCGAGGCTACACCTTC. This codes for CASRARGRRGYTF.

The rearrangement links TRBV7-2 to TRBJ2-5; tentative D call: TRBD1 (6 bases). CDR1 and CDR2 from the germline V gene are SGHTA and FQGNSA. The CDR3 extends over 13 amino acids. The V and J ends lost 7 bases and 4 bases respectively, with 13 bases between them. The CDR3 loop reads CASTQGVGETQYF. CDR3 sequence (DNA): TGTGCCAGCACACAGGGCGTAGGAGAGACCCAGTACTTC.

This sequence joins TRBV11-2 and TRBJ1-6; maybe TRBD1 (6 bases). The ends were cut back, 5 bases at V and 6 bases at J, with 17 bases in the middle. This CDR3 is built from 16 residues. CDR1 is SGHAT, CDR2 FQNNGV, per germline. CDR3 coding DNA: TGTGCCAGCAGCCAATCGTCAGGGGCCGCTAATTCACCCCTCCACTTT. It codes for CASSQSSGAANSPLHF.

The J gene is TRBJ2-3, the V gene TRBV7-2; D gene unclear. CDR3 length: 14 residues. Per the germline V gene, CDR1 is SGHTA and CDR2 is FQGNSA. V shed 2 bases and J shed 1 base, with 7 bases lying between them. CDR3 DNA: TGTGCCAGCAGCTTATTCCAGGGCACAGATACGCAGTATTTT. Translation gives CASSLFQGTDTQYF.

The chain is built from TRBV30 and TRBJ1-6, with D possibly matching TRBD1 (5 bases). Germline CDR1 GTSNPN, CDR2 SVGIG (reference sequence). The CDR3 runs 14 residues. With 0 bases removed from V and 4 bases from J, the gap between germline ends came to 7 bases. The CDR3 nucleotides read TGTGCCTGGAGTGTAAGGGGTTATAATTCACCCCTCCACTTT. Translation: CAWSVRGYNSPLHF.